The 2 T cell receptor beta chains presented below share a single source sample, sequenced in a study of T cell repertoires in cytomegalovirus infection (dated by TCRdb to about 2019). Sequencing instrument: Illumina HiSeq 1500. TCRdb took the public reads, trimmed them with fastp at Q25, ran MiXCR for clone calling and kept in-frame beta chains. Here each entry gathers all rows of one CDR3 protein and keeps the most common genes and DNA. The table for this sample lists about 260,000 distinct CDR3 sequences; roughly 15% of them were counted only once. The ten largest make up 8.8% of the sample. The sample consisted of PBMCs. Receptors originate from a human donor in good health (CMV status not recorded). Some clones in this sample may be carry-over from other donors' samples.

The chain carries TRBV12-3 or TRBV12-4 and TRBJ2-5, with a tentative D call TRBD1 (6 bases). Deletions cut 5 bases from V and 13 bases from J, with 17 bases between. The CDR3 runs 12 residues. CDR3: CASSPPGSGAYF. DNA of the CDR3: TGTGCCAGCAGTCCCCCGGGGTCAGGGGCGTACTTC.

This clonotype was recorded at least ten times. The chain recombines TRBV7-3 with TRBJ2-1; D is ambiguous. Germline V gene data show CDR1 as SGHTA and CDR2 as FQGTGA. Trimming pared 2 bases from V and 6 bases from J, leaving 11 bases between. The CDR3 covers 14 residues. CDR3 in amino acids: CASSLYAGSNEQFF. CDR3 bases: TGTGCCAGCAGCTTATACGCCGGATCCAATGAGCAGTTCTTC. Based on the CDR3 plus reference TRBV7-3 and TRBJ2-1, the full variable domain is GAGVSQTPSNKVTEKGKYVELRCDPISGHTALYWYRQSLGQGPEFLIYFQGTGAADDSGLPNDRFFAVRPEGSVSTLKIQRTERGDSAVYLCASSLYAGSNEQFFGPGTRLTVL.